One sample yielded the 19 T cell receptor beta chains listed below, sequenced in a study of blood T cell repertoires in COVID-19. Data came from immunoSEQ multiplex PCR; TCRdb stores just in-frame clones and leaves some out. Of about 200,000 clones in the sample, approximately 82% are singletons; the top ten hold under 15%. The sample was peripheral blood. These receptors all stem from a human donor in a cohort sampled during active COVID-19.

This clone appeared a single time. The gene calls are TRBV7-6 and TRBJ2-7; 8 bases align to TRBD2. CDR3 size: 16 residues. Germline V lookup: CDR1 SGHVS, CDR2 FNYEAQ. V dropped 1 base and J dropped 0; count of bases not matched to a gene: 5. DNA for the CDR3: TGTGCCAGCAGCTTAGGCTTAGCGGGGAGCTCCTACGAGCAGTACTTC. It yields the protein CASSLGLAGSSYEQYF.

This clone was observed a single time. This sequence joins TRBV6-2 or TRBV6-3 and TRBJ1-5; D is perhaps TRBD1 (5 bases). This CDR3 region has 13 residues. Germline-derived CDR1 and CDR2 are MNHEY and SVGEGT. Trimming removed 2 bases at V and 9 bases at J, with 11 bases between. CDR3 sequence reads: CASSYASRGPQHF. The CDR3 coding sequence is TGTGCCAGCAGTTACGCCTCAAGGGGGCCCCAGCATTTT.

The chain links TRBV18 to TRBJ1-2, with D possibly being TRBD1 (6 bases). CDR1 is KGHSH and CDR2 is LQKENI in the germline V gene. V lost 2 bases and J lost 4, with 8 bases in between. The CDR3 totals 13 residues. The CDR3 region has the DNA TGTGCCAGCTCACCAAAAGGGGGCTATGGCTACACCTTC. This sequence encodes CASSPKGGYGYTF.

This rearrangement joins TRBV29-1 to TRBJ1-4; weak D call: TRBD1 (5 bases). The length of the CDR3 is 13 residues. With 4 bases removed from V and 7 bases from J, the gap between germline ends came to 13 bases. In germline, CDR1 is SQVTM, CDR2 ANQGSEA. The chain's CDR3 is CSVVEGRGEKLFF. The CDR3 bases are TGCAGCGTTGTGGAGGGGCGAGGTGAAAAACTGTTTTTT.

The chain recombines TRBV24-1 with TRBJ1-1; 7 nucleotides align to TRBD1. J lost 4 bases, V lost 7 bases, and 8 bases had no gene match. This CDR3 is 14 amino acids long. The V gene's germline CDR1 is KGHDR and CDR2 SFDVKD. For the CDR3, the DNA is TGTGCCACCAGGCAGGGGGTAGGAAGCACTGAAGCTTTCTTT. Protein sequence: CATRQGVGSTEAFF.

The CDR3 region is CASSGGPNTGELFF. CDR3 nucleotides: TGTGCCAGCAGTGGGGGGCCGAACACCGGGGAGCTGTTTTTT. The chain recombines TRBV2 with TRBJ2-2; D might be TRBD1 (6 bases). V shed 4 bases and J shed 0 bases, with 6 bases lying between them. In germline, CDR1 is SNHLY, CDR2 FYNNEI. This CDR3 region has 14 residues.

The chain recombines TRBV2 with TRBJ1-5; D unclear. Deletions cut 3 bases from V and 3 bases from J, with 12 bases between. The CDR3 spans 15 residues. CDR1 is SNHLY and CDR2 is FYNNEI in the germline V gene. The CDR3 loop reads CASSESHTFNQPQHF. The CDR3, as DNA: TGTGCCAGCAGTGAGAGTCATACCTTCAATCAGCCCCAGCATTTT. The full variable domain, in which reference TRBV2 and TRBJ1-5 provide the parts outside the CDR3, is EPEVTQTPSHQVTQMGQEVILRCVPISNHLYFYWYRQILGQKVEFLVSFYNNEISEKSEIFDDQFSVERPDGSNFTLKIRSTKLEDSAMYFCASSESHTFNQPQHFGDGTRLSIL.

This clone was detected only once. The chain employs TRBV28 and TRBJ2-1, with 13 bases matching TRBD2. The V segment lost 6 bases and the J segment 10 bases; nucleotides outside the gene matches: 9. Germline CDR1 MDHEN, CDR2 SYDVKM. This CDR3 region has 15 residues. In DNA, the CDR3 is TGTGCCAGCAGGCCCGGACTAGCGGGAGTTGGAGAGCAGTTCTTC. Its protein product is CASRPGLAGVGEQFF.

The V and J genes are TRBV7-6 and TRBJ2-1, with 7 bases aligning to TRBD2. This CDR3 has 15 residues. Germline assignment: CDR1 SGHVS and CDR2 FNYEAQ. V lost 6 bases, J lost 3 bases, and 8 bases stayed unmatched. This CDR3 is CASSTTGTIYNEQFF. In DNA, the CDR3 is TGTGCCAGCAGTACCACCGGGACTATCTACAATGAGCAGTTCTTC.

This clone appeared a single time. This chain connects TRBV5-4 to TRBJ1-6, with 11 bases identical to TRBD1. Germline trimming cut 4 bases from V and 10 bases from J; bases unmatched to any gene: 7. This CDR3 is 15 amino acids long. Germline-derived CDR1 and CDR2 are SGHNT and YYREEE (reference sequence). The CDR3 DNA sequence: TGTGCCAGCAGCCTCGGACAGGGGGCGAGGTCACCCCTCCACTTT. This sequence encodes CASSLGQGARSPLHF.

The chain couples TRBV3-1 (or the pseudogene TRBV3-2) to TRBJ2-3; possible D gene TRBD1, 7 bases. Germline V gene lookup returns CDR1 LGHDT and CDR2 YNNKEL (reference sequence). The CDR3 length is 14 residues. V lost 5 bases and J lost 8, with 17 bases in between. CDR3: CASSYSGGSATQYF. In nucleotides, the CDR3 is TGTGCCAGCAGCTACTCAGGGGGGTCGGCTACGCAGTATTTT.

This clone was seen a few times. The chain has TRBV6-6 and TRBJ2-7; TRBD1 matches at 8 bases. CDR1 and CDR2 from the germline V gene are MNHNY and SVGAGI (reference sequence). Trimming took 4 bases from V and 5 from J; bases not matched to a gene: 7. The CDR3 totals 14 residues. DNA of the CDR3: TGTGCCAGCAGTTCCCGGGACAGGCCCGACGAGCAGTACTTC. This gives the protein CASSSRDRPDEQYF.

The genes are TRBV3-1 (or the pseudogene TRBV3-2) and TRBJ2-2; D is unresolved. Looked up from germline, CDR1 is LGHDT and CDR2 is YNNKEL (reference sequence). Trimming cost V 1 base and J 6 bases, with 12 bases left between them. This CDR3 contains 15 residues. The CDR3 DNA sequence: TGTGCCAGCAGCCAAGGGGTAAGGCAGGCCGGGGAGCTGTTTTTT. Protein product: CASSQGVRQAGELFF.

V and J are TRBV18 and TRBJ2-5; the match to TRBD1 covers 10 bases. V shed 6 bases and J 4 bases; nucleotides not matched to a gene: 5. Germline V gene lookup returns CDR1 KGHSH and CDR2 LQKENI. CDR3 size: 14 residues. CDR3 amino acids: CASSETGGGETQYF. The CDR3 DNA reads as TGTGCCAGCTCGGAGACAGGGGGCGGAGAGACCCAGTACTTC.

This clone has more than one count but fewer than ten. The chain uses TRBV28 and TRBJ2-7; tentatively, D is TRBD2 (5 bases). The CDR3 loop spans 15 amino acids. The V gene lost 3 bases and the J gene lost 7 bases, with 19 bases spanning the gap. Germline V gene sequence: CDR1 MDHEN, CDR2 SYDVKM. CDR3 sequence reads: CASSLGGSGGGEQYF. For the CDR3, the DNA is TGTGCCAGCAGTTTGGGTGGCAGCGGAGGTGGTGAGCAGTACTTC.

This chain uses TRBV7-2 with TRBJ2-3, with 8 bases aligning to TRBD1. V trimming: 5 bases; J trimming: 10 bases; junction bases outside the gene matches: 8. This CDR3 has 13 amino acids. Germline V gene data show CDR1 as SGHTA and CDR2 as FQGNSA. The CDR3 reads CASSERTGWSQYF. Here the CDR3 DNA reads TGTGCCAGCAGCGAAAGGACAGGGTGGTCGCAGTATTTT.

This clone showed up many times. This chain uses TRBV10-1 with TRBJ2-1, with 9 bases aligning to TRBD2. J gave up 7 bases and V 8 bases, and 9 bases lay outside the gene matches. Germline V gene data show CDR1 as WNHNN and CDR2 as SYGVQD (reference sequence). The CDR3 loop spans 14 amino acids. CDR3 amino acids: CASGSGSWGNEQFF. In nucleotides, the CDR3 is TGCGCCAGCGGTAGCGGGAGTTGGGGGAATGAGCAGTTCTTC.

CDR3 coding DNA: TGTGCCAGCAGCCAAGATTCCTCAAACCACAGACCCTTCCAAGAGACCCAGTACTTC. Its translation is CASSQDSSNHRPFQETQYF. The V gene is TRBV14, the J gene TRBJ2-5; D remains ambiguous. The CDR3 length is 19 residues. V was shortened by 0 bases and J by 1 base, with 21 bases between the two germline ends. CDR1 is SGHDN and CDR2 is FVKESK in the germline V gene.

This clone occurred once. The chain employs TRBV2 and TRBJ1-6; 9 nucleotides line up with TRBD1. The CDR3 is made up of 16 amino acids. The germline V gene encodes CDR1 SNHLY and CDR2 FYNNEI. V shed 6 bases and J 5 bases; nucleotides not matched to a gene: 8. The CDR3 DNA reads TGTGCCAGCAGACGTACAGGGGGCGCGGATAATTCACCCCTCCACTTT. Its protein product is CASRRTGGADNSPLHF.